One T cell receptor beta chain is described in this entry. The sample belongs to a study of Ad26.COV2.S vaccination and SARS-CoV-2 variants. Germline CDR1 reads SGHTA; CDR2 reads FQGNSA. Trimming took 5 bases from V and 3 from J, leaving 10 bases between them. The CDR3 has 13 amino acids. Treatment in this sample: some 20 received Ad26.COV2.S at low or high dose, single or two shots; about 5 received placebo; per-sample allocation not given. Sampling happened 63 days after the first vaccine or placebo injection. Clones were sequenced by immunoSEQ multiplex PCR, and TCRdb holds only the in-frame ones, with some missing. The sample holds some 320,000 clones, 70% to 90% seen once.

The sample consisted of peripheral blood, taken in a trial of Ad26.COV2.S vaccine versus placebo. V gene TRBV7-2 combines with J gene TRBJ1-1, with D perhaps matching TRBD1 (5 bases). The source of this sequence is a person between 18 and 60 years old who received the Ad26.COV2.S COVID-19 vaccine or a placebo. The CDR3 sequence: CASSPRQYTEAFF. DNA of the CDR3: TGTGCCAGCAGCCCCCGACAGTACACTGAAGCTTTCTTT.